This TCR beta chain is drawn from a study of blood T cell repertoires in COVID-19. The ends were cut back, 0 bases at V and 5 bases at J, with 11 bases in the middle. Germline lookup yields CDR1 SGHTA and CDR2 FQGTGA. The CDR3 contains 14 residues. The protocol was immunoSEQ multiplex PCR, while the TCRdb copy is restricted to in-frame clones and leaves out a portion. The data hold a few hundred thousand clones, with roughly 87% observed a single time. The rearrangement joins TRBV7-3 to TRBJ2-7; unclear D gene. Sequences were obtained from PBMCs or T cells enriched from blood (not recorded which). The source is a woman aged 18-29 years who had recovered from COVID-19. CDR3 in amino acids: CASSLTASWDEQYF. The DNA of the CDR3 is TGTGCCAGCAGCTTAACCGCTAGTTGGGACGAGCAGTACTTC.